Shown below are 21 T cell receptor beta chains from a single sample sequenced in a study of cytomegalovirus exposure and HLA in healthy donors (dated by TCRdb to the late 2010s). The method behind the library was the immunoSEQ multiplex PCR assay. For the multiplex PCR, a mixture combining 60 forward primers for TCR Vbeta segments and 13 reverse primers for TCR Jbeta segments was used. As stored in TCRdb, this immuneACCESS dataset retains in-frame rearrangements with V and J assigned. A fraction of the clones does not appear; measured against another copy, unresolved V genes explain less than half of the discrepancy, and the remainder lacks a known reason. This sample is represented by 150,000 to 250,000 clones; roughly 85% of them were singletons. About 4.4% of the sample is in the top ten clones. Sequencing was done on a sample of PBMCs. The receptors shown here come from a woman aged 30 to 39 in good health and CMV-seropositive.

A single count supports this clone. This chain joins TRBV6-5 and TRBJ1-2; the match to TRBD1 covers 9 bases. Germline V gives CDR1 MNHEY, CDR2 SVGAGI. J gave up 5 bases and V 8 bases, and 9 bases lay outside the gene matches. The CDR3 runs to 14 residues. The chain's CDR3 is CASSPGQGLYGYTF. CDR3 nucleotides: TGTGCCAGCTCCCCGGGACAGGGATTGTATGGCTACACCTTC.

The chain is built from TRBV6-1 and TRBJ2-6; TRBD1 aligns across 8 bases. V lost 3 bases and J lost 0; bases outside the gene matches: 4. The V gene's germline CDR1 is MNHNS and CDR2 SASEGT. This CDR3 has 17 amino acids. The DNA of the CDR3 is TGTGCCAGCAGTGATGGGACAGGAACCTCTGGGGCCAACGTCCTGACTTTC. Its translation: CASSDGTGTSGANVLTF.

The chain employs TRBV7-6 and TRBJ2-5; 9 bases are shared with TRBD1. The V gene end was trimmed by 5 bases and the J gene end by 4 bases; junction bases not matched to a gene: 8. Looked up from germline, CDR1 is SGHVS and CDR2 is FNYEAQ. The CDR3 is made up of 15 amino acids. CDR3: CASSERTGAGETQYF. As DNA, the CDR3 is TGTGCCAGCAGCGAGAGGACAGGGGCCGGAGAGACCCAGTACTTC.

V and J are TRBV15 and TRBJ2-7, with D unclear. V shed 3 bases and J shed 6 bases, with 15 bases lying between them. Germline V gives CDR1 LNHNV, CDR2 YYDKDF (reference sequence). The CDR3 spans 14 residues. The CDR3 loop is CATSSFPRLSEQYF. The CDR3 DNA reads TGTGCCACCAGCAGTTTCCCGAGACTGAGCGAGCAGTACTTC. The full variable domain, completed using reference TRBV15 and TRBJ2-7, is DAMVIQNPRYQVTQFGKPVTLSCSQTLNHNVMYWYQQKSSQAPKLLFHYYDKDFNNEADTPDNFQSRRPNTSFCFLDIRSPGLGDTAMYLCATSSFPRLSEQYFGPGTRLTVT.

The chain carries TRBV7-6 and TRBJ2-3; 10 bases map to TRBD2. V gave up 3 bases and J gave up 3 bases; unmatched junction bases: 3. CDR3 length: 15 amino acids. CDR1 SGHVS and CDR2 FNYEAQ come from the germline V gene. The CDR3 coding sequence is TGTGCCAGCAGCTTGATGACTAGCGGGACAGATACGCAGTATTTT. Amino acid sequence: CASSLMTSGTDTQYF.

The chain employs TRBV6-1 and TRBJ2-7; perhaps TRBD2 as D (6 bases). The CDR3 covers 16 residues. V was trimmed by 1 base and J by 2 bases, leaving 15 bases between them. The V gene's germline CDR1 is MNHNS and CDR2 SASEGT. The CDR3 sequence is CASSEGFGGAPYEQYF. In DNA, the CDR3 is TGTGCCAGCAGTGAAGGCTTTGGCGGGGCACCCTACGAGCAGTACTTC.

The chain carries TRBV5-1 and TRBJ1-1; possible D gene TRBD1, 5 bases. Looked up from germline, CDR1 is SGHRS and CDR2 is YFSETQ. The CDR3 loop spans 13 amino acids. V shed 4 bases and J shed 3 bases, with 10 bases lying between them. CDR3 amino acids: CASSPDTYTEAFF. CDR3 nucleotides: TGCGCCAGCAGCCCGGACACCTACACTGAAGCTTTCTTT.

The chain is built from TRBV27 and TRBJ2-5; D perhaps matches TRBD1 (5 bases). The germline V gene has CDR1 MNHEY and CDR2 SMNVEV (reference sequence). Trimming removed 1 base at V and 1 base at J, with 7 bases between. The CDR3 runs to 14 residues. The CDR3 protein is CASSLLTAQETQYF. The CDR3 DNA reads as TGTGCCAGCAGTTTATTGACAGCCCAAGAGACCCAGTACTTC.

CDR3 DNA sequence: TGCAGCGTTGTTGGTCTAGCGGGGGCCCCCTACGAGCAGTACTTC. Protein: CSVVGLAGAPYEQYF. The chain combines TRBV29-1 with TRBJ2-7, with 10 bases identical to TRBD2. Germline V gives CDR1 SQVTM, CDR2 ANQGSEA. The CDR3 has 15 amino acids. V was pared by 4 bases and J by 2 bases, with 8 bases of the junction left unmatched.

This chain links TRBV5-1 with TRBJ2-5; no reliable D call. The ends were cut back, 2 bases at V and 0 bases at J, with 11 bases in the middle. CDR3 length: 15 amino acids. Germline V gene sequence: CDR1 SGHRS, CDR2 YFSETQ. The CDR3 is CASSFSTSYQETQYF. The CDR3 nucleotides read TGCGCCAGCAGCTTCTCGACATCGTACCAAGAGACCCAGTACTTC.

The chain links TRBV11-3 to TRBJ2-3, with D unresolved. Deletions cut 1 base from V and 0 bases from J, with 5 bases between. Germline V gene sequence: CDR1 SGHNT, CDR2 YENEEA. The CDR3 is made up of 14 amino acids. The CDR3 loop reads CASSLASSTDTQYF. DNA for the CDR3: TGTGCCAGCAGCTTAGCCTCTAGCACAGATACGCAGTATTTT.

The rearrangement joins TRBV7-2 to TRBJ1-1; 7 bases match TRBD1. The CDR3 length is 14 residues. Trimming cost V 2 bases and J 2 bases; bases outside gene matches: 2. The germline CDR1 and CDR2 sequences are SGHTA and FQGNSA. Here the CDR3 reads CASSLQGDNTEAFF. For the CDR3, the DNA is TGTGCCAGCAGCTTACAGGGGGATAACACTGAAGCTTTCTTT.

The V and J genes are TRBV7-9 and TRBJ2-3, with TRBD1 matching over 10 bases. Germline loops: CDR1 SEHNR, CDR2 FQNEAQ (reference sequence). The CDR3 is made up of 14 amino acids. V shed 5 bases, J shed 5 bases, and the junction held 4 bases outside the gene matches. For the CDR3, the DNA is TGTGCCAGCAGCCCCCGGGACAGGGGAGATACGCAGTATTTT. Translation gives CASSPRDRGDTQYF. The variable domain in full, with the rest retrieved from reference TRBV7-9 and TRBJ2-3, is DTGVSQNPRHKITKRGQNVTFRCDPISEHNRLYWYRQTLGQGPEFLTYFQNEAQLEKSRLLSDRFSAERPKGSFSTLEIQRTEQGDSAMYLCASSPRDRGDTQYFGPGTRLTVL.

V and J are TRBV4-1 and TRBJ2-1; TRBD2 matches at 15 bases. The CDR3 is 17 residues long. Trimming at V came to 1 base and at J to 6 bases, leaving 4 bases not matched to a gene. The germline CDR1 and CDR2 sequences are MGHRA and YSYEKL. DNA for the CDR3: TGCGCCAGCAGCCAAGGGCGGACTAGCGGGGGGGCCAATGAGCAGTTCTTC. Its translation is CASSQGRTSGGANEQFF.

V and J are TRBV11-2 and TRBJ1-6; TRBD1 might be the D (5 bases). Germline V CDR1 and CDR2: SGHAT, FQNNGV. CDR3 length equals 17 residues. Trimming cost V 2 bases and J 4 bases, with 15 bases left between them. The CDR3 is CASSLSVGLGYNSPLHF. The CDR3 region has the DNA TGTGCCAGCAGCTTATCAGTGGGGCTAGGATATAATTCACCCCTCCACTTT.

The CDR3 loop is CASSKRYRVRGYTF. The DNA for the CDR3 is TGTGCCAGCAGCAAGCGTTACAGGGTGCGGGGCTACACCTTC. The gene calls are TRBV5-6 and TRBJ1-2, with D maybe TRBD1 (6 bases). Trimming removed 4 bases at V and 8 bases at J, with 18 bases between. Looked up from germline, CDR1 is SGHDT and CDR2 is YYEEEE. The CDR3 is made up of 14 amino acids.

V is TRBV5-6 and J is TRBJ1-1, with 8 nucleotides matching TRBD1. The CDR3 is 13 residues long. The germline gives CDR1 SGHDT, CDR2 YYEEEE. Losses at the gene ends were 3 bases for V and 10 bases for J; bases not matched to a gene: 8. The CDR3 bases are TGTGCCAGCAGCTGGGGGACAGGCCCGGGAGCTTTCTTT. This sequence encodes CASSWGTGPGAFF.

The gene calls are TRBV2 and TRBJ1-3, with a weak D call TRBD1 (6 bases). Germline V gives CDR1 SNHLY, CDR2 FYNNEI. CDR3 length equals 13 residues. Deletions cut 7 bases from V and 4 bases from J, with 11 bases between. This chain's CDR3 is CASTGTKGNTIYF. The DNA for the CDR3 is TGTGCCAGCACTGGGACAAAGGGAAACACCATATATTTT. Variable domain in full (rest from reference TRBV2 and TRBJ1-3): EPEVTQTPSHQVTQMGQEVILRCVPISNHLYFYWYRQILGQKVEFLVSFYNNEISEKSEIFDDQFSVERPDGSNFTLKIRSTKLEDSAMYFCASTGTKGNTIYFGEGSWLTVV.

This sequence joins TRBV30 and TRBJ2-7, with a tentative D call TRBD2 (6 bases). V was shortened by 3 bases and J by 4 bases, with 10 bases between the two germline ends. There are 12 residues in the CDR3. The germline CDR1 and CDR2 sequences are GTSNPN and SVGIG (reference sequence). The CDR3 DNA is TGTGCCTGGAGGACCGGGACTTACGAGCAGTACTTC. Amino acids: CAWRTGTYEQYF.

The rearrangement uses TRBV4-1 and TRBJ2-4, with a tentative D call TRBD2 (6 bases). V lost 1 base to trimming and J lost 0 bases, with 7 bases between them. Per germline, CDR1 MGHRA and CDR2 YSYEKL. CDR3 length: 15 residues. The CDR3: CASSQVGLAKNIQYF. The CDR3, as DNA: TGCGCCAGCAGCCAAGTGGGACTAGCCAAAAACATTCAGTACTTC.

The rearrangement links TRBV7-8 to TRBJ1-2; 12 bases are shared with TRBD1. The ends lost 1 base at V and 7 bases at J; junction bases unmatched: 4. The CDR3 spans 15 residues. Germline V gene lookup returns CDR1 SGHVS and CDR2 FQNEAQ. The CDR3 DNA sequence: TGTGCCAGCAGCTTAGGGGGACAGGGGGCGGCTGGCTACACCTTC. This translates into CASSLGGQGAAGYTF. Full variable domain (outside the CDR3, taken from reference TRBV7-8 and TRBJ1-2): GAGVSQSPRYKVAKRGQDVALRCDPISGHVSLFWYQQALGQGPEFLTYFQNEAQLDKSGLPSDRFFAERPEGSVSTLKIQRTQQEDSAVYLCASSLGGQGAAGYTFGSGTRLTVV.